The 6 T cell receptor beta chains below all came from one sample that was sequenced in a study of beta chain features in type 1 diabetes. No antigen is known for these receptors. Expressed TCRB transcripts were sequenced after all isolated RNA was converted to cDNA. Sequenced by immunoSEQ multiplex PCR; TCRdb stores in-frame clones only, minus some. The sample has hundreds of thousands of clones; approximately 16% are singletons. Study results and limitations: TCRB CDR3s from Type 1 diabetes patients were moderately but significantly shorter in all four CD4+ subsets.

Sequenced material: naive CD4+ T cells from blood. The receptors shown here come from a man younger than 30 with type 1 diabetes.

The gene calls are TRBV7-8 and TRBJ2-1; D gene uncertain. The length of the CDR3 is 18 residues. With 3 bases removed from V and 5 bases from J, the gap between germline ends came to 23 bases. Looked up from germline, CDR1 is SGHVS and CDR2 is FQNEAQ. The CDR3 nucleotides read TGTGCCAGCAGCTTTCGCGTGTTTGGGCCAGGCACAAACAATGAGCAGTTCTTC. As protein: CASSFRVFGPGTNNEQFF.

This clone was found a few times. This rearrangement joins TRBV28 to TRBJ1-5, with TRBD1 matching over 7 bases. Germline CDR1 MDHEN, CDR2 SYDVKM. Losses at the gene ends were 5 bases for V and 0 bases for J; bases not matched to a gene: 10. The CDR3 has 17 residues. The CDR3 nucleotides are TGTGCCAGCAGTCCGCCCAGACAGGGACATAGCAATCAGCCCCAGCATTTT. This translates into CASSPPRQGHSNQPQHF. The entire variable domain, with the rest obtained from reference TRBV28 and TRBJ1-5, is as follows: DVKVTQSSRYLVKRTGEKVFLECVQDMDHENMFWYRQDPGLGLRLIYFSYDVKMKEKGDIPEGYSVSREKKERFSLILESASTNQTSMYLCASSPPRQGHSNQPQHFGDGTRLSIL.

The chain combines TRBV5-1 with TRBJ2-7; TRBD2 is a possible D gene (5 bases). V shed 2 bases and J shed 5 bases, with 14 bases lying between them. The CDR3 is made up of 14 amino acids. The V gene's germline CDR1 is SGHRS and CDR2 YFSETQ. The CDR3 loop is CASSLAASEDEQYF. In DNA form, the CDR3 reads TGCGCCAGCAGCTTAGCCGCTTCGGAGGACGAGCAGTACTTC.

The chain employs TRBV18 and TRBJ1-2; no reliable D call. CDR3 length equals 15 residues. CDR1 and CDR2 (germline): KGHSH, LQKENI. V was pared by 3 bases and J by 7 bases, with 18 bases between. Written as DNA, the CDR3 is TGTGCCAGCTCACCGCGGATCGATAAAACTCCTGGCTACACCTTC. Translated: CASSPRIDKTPGYTF.

The sample holds a few counts of this clone. The rearrangement links TRBV30 to TRBJ2-5; 7 positions agree with TRBD1. Germline CDR1 reads GTSNPN; CDR2 reads SVGIG (reference sequence). After removal of 3 bases from V and 5 bases from J, the junction contained 6 bases not matched to a gene. CDR3 length: 13 amino acids. This CDR3 reads CAWSRTGRETQYF. As DNA, the CDR3 is TGTGCCTGGAGCCGGACAGGACGGGAGACCCAGTACTTC. Variable domain in full (rest from reference TRBV30 and TRBJ2-5): SQTIHQWPATLVQPVGSPLSLECTVEGTSNPNLYWYRQAAGRGLQLLFYSVGIGQISSEVPQNLSASRPQDRQFILSSKKLLLSDSGFYLCAWSRTGRETQYFGPGTRLLVL.

J is TRBJ1-2 and V is TRBV7-2; possibly TRBD1 for D (5 bases). The V end was cut by 1 base, the J end by 4 bases, with 7 bases between. The V gene's germline CDR1 is SGHTA and CDR2 FQGNSA. The CDR3 loop spans 13 amino acids. CDR3 sequence (DNA): TGTGCCAGCAGCTTAGGACAGATCTATGGCTACACCTTC. Amino acid sequence: CASSLGQIYGYTF.